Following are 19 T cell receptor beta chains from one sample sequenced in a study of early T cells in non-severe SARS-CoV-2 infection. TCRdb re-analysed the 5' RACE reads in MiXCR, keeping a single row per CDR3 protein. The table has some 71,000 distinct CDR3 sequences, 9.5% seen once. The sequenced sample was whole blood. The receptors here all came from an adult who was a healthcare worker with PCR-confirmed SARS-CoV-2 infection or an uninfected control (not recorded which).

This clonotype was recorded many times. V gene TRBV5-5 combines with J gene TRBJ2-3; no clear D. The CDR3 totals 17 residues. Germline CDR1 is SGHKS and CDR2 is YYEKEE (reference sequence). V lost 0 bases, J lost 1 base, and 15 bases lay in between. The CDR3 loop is CASSLATSTYRTDTQYF. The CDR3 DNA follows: TGTGCCAGCAGCTTGGCCACTTCTACCTACCGCACAGATACGCAGTATTTT.

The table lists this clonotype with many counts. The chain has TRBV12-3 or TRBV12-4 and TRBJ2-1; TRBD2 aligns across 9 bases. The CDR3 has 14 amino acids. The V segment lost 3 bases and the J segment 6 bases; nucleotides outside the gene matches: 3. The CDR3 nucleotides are TGTGCCAGCAGTTTCCAGGGACTAGCCAATGAGCAGTTCTTC. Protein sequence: CASSFQGLANEQFF.

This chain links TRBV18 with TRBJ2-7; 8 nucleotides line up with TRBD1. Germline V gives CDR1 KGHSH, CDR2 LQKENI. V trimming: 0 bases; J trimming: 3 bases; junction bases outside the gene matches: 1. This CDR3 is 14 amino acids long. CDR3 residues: CASSPPGTGYEQYF. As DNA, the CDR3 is TGTGCCAGCTCACCACCCGGGACAGGCTACGAGCAGTACTTC.

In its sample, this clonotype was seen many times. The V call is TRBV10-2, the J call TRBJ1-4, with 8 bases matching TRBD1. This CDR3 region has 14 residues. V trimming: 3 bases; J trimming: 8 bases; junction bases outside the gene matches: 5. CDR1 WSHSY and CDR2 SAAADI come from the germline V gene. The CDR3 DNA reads TGCGCCAGCAGTGATCGGACAGGGTACGAAAAACTGTTTTTT. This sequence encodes CASSDRTGYEKLFF.

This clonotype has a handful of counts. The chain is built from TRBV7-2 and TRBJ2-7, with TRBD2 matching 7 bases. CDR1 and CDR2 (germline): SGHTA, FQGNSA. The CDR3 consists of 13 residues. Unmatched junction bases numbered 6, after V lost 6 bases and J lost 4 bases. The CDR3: CASSPGGRYEQYF. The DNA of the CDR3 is TGTGCCAGCAGTCCCGGGGGGAGATACGAGCAGTACTTC.

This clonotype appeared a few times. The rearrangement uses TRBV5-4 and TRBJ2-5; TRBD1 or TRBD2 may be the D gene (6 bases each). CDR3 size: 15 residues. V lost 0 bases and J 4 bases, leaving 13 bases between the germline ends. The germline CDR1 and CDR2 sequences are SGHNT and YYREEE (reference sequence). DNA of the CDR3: TGTGCCAGCAGCTTGGATGGGGGGCAGGGAGAGACCCAGTACTTC. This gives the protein CASSLDGGQGETQYF.

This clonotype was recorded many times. Here the CDR3 reads CSVGDSPKTQYF. In DNA form, the CDR3 reads TGCAGCGTTGGGGACAGCCCGAAGACCCAGTACTTC. The chain links TRBV29-1 to TRBJ2-5, with 7 positions matching TRBD1. The CDR3 extends over 12 amino acids. Trimming took 4 bases from V and 6 from J; bases not matched to a gene: 5. Germline V CDR1 and CDR2: SQVTM, ANQGSEA. The full variable domain, with the rest looked up from reference TRBV29-1 and TRBJ2-5, is SAVISQKPSRDICQRGTSLTIQCQVDSQVTMMFWYRQQPGQSLTLIATANQGSEATYESGFVIDKFPISRPNLTFSTLTVSNMSPEDSSIYLCSVGDSPKTQYFGPGTRLLVL.

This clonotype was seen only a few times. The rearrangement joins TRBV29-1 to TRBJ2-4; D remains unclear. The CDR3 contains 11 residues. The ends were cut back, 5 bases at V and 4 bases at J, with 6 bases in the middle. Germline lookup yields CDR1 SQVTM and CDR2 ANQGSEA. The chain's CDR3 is CSVYQKNIQYF. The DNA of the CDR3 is TGCAGCGTTTACCAGAAAAACATTCAGTACTTC.

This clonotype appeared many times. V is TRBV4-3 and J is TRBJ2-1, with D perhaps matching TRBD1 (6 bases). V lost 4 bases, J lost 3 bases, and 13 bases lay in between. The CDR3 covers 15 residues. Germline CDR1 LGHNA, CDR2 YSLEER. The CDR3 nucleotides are TGCGCCAGCAGCCCACAAACAGGGAACTACAATGAGCAGTTCTTC. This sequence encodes CASSPQTGNYNEQFF.

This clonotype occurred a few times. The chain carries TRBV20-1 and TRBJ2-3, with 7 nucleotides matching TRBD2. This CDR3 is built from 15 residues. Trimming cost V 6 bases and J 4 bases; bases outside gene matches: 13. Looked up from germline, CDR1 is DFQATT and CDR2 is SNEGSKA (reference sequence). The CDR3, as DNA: TGCAGTGCCGCTCCCGTGACTAGCTTCCCAGATACGCAGTATTTT. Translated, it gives CSAAPVTSFPDTQYF.

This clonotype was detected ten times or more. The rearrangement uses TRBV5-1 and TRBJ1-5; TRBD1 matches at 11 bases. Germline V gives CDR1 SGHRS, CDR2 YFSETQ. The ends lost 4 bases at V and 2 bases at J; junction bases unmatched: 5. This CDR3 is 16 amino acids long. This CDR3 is CASSTGTGGGNQPQHF. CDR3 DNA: TGCGCCAGCAGCACCGGGACAGGGGGTGGCAATCAGCCCCAGCATTTT.

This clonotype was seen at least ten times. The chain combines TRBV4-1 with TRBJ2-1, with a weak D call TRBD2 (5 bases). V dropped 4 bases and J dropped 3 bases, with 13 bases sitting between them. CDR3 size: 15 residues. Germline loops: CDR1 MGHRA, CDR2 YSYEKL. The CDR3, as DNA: TGCGCCAGCAGCCCCCGGGAACCAGGCTACAATGAGCAGTTCTTC. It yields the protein CASSPREPGYNEQFF.

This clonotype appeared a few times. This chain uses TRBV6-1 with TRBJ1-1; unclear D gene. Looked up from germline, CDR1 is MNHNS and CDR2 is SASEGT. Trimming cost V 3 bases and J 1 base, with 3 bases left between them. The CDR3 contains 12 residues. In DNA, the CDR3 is TGTGCCAGCAGTGAGAGGAACACTGAAGCTTTCTTT. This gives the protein CASSERNTEAFF.

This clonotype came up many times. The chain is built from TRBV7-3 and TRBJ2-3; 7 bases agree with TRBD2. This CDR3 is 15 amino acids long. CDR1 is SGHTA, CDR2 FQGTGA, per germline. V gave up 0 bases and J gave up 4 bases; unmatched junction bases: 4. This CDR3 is CASSLTGRTSDTQYF. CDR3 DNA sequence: TGTGCCAGCAGCTTAACCGGGAGGACCTCAGATACGCAGTATTTT.

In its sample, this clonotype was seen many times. The CDR3 here is CASSSLAGGPGDTQYF. Here the CDR3 DNA reads TGTGCCAGCAGTTCTCTAGCGGGAGGGCCGGGAGATACGCAGTATTTT. The rearrangement links TRBV7-9 to TRBJ2-3; 12 bases fit TRBD2. Germline V gene lookup returns CDR1 SEHNR and CDR2 FQNEAQ (reference sequence). With V trimmed by 6 bases and J by 5 bases, 9 bases remained unmatched. This CDR3 comprises 16 residues.

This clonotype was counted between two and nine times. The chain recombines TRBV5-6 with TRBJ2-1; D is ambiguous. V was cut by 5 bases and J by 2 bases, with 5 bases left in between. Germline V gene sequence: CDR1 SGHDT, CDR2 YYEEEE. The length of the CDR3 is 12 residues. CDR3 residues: CASSYPYNEQFF. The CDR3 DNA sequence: TGTGCCAGCAGTTACCCCTACAATGAGCAGTTCTTC. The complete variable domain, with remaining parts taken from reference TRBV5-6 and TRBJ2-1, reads DAGVTQSPTHLIKTRGQQVTLRCSPKSGHDTVSWYQQALGQGPQFIFQYYEEEERQRGNFPDRFSGHQFPNYSSELNVNALLLGDSALYLCASSYPYNEQFFGPGTRLTVL.

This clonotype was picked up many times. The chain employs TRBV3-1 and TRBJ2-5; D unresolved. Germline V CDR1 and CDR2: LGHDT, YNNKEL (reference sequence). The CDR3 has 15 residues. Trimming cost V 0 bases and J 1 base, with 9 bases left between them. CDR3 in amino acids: CASSQEHRSQETQYF. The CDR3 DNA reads TGTGCCAGCAGCCAAGAGCACCGCAGCCAAGAGACCCAGTACTTC.

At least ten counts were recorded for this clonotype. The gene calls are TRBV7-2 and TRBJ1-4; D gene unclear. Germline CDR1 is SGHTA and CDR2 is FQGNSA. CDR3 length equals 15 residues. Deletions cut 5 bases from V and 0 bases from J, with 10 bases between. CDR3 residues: CASSVLGTTNEKLFF. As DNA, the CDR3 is TGTGCCAGCAGCGTGCTGGGGACAACTAATGAAAAACTGTTTTTT.

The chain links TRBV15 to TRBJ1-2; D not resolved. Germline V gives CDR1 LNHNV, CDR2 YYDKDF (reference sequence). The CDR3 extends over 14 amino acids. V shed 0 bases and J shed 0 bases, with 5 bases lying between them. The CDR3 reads CATSRDLSNYGYTF. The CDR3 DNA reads TGTGCCACCAGCAGAGATCTCTCTAACTATGGCTACACCTTC.